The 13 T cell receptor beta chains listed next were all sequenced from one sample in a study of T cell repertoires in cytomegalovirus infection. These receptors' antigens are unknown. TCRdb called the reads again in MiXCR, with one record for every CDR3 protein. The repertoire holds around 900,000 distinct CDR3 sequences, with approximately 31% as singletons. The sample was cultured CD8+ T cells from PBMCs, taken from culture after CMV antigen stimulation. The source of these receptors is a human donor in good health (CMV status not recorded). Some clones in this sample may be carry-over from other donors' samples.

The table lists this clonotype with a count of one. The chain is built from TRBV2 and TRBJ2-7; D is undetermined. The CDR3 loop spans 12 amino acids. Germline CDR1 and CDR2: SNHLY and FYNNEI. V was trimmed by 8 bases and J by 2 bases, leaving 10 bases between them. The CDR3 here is CASGWLAYEQYF. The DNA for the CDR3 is TGTGCCAGCGGGTGGCTGGCCTACGAGCAGTACTTC.

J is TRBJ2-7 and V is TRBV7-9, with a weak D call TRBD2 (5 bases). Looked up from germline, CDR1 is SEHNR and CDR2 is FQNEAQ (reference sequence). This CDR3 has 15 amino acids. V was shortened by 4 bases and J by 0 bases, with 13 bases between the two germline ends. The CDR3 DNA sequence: TGTGCCAGCAGCTCAGGTTTCGGAGGCTCCTACGAGCAGTACGTC. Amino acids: CASSSGFGGSYEQYV.

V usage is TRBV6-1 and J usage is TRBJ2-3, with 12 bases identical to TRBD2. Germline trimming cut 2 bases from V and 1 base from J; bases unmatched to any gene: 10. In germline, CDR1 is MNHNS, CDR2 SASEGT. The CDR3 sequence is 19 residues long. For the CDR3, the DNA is TGTGCCAGCAGTGAATCTAGCGGGGGGGCGATGACCGGCACAGATACGCAGTATTTT. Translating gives CASSESSGGAMTGTDTQYF.

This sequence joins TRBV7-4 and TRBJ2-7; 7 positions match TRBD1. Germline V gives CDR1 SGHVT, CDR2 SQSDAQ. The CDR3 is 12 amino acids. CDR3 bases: TGTGCCAACAGCTTAGGGGGCAGAGAGCAGTACGTC. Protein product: CANSLGGREQYV.

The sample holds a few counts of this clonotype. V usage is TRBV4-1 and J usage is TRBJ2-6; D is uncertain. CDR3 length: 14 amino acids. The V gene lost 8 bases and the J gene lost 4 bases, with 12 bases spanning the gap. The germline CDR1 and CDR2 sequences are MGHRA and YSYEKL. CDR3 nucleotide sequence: TGCGCCAGCGCTACAATTCCGGGGGCCAACGTCCTGACTTTC. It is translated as CASATIPGANVLTF.

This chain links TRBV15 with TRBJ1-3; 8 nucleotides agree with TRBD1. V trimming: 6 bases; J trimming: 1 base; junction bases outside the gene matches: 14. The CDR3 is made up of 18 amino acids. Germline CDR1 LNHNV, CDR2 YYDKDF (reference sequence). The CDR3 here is CATSGSWDRTISGNTIYF. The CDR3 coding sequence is TGTGCCACCAGTGGGAGCTGGGACAGGACCATTTCTGGAAACACCATATATTTT.

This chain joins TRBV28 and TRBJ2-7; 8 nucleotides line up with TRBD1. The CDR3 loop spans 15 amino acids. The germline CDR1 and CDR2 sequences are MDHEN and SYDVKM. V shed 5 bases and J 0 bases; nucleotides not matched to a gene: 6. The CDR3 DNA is TGTGCCAGCAGTGGGACAGGCATAATCTCCTACGAGCAGTACGTC. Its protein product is CASSGTGIISYEQYV.

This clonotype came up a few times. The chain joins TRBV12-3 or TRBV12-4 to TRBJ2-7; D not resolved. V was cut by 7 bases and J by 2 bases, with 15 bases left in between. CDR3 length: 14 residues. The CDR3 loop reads CASIPSGPPYEQYF. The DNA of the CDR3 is TGTGCCAGCATCCCCTCCGGGCCCCCCTACGAGCAGTACTTC.

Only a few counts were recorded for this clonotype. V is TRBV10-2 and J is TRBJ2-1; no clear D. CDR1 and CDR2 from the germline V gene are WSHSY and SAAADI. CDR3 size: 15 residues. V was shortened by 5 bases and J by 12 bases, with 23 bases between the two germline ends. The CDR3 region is CASSPSWATYSGQFF. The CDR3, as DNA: TGCGCCAGCAGTCCCTCTTGGGCAACCTACAGTGGGCAGTTCTTC.

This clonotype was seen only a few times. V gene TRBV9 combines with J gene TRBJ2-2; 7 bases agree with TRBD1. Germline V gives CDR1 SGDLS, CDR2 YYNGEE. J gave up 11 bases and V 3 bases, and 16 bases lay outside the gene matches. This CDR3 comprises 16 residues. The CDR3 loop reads CASSGPGTASSRELFF. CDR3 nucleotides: TGTGCCAGCAGCGGCCCCGGGACAGCCTCGTCTCGTGAGCTGTTTTTT. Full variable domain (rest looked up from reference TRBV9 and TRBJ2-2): DSGVTQTPKHLITATGQRVTLRCSPRSGDLSVYWYQQSLDQGLQFLIQYYNGEERAKGNILERFSAQQFPDLHSELNLSSLELGDSALYFCASSGPGTASSRELFFGEGSRLTVL.

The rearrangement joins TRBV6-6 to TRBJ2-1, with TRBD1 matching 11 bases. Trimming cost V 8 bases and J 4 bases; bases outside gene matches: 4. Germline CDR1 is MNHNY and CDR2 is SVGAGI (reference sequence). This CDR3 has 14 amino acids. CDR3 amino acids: CASHGTGGYNEQFF. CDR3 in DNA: TGTGCCAGCCACGGGACAGGGGGATACAATGAGCAGTTCTTC.

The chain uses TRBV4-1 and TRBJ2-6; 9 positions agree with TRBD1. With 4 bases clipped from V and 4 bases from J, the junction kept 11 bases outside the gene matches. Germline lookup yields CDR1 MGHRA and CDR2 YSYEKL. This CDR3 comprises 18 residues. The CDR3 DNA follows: TGCGCCAGCAGCCTTTCTGGGACAGGGACAGCGGGGGCCAACGTCCTGACTTTC. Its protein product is CASSLSGTGTAGANVLTF.

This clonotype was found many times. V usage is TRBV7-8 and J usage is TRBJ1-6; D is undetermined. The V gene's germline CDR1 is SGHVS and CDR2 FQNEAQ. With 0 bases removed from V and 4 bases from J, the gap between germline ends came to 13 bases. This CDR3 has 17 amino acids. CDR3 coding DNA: TGTGCCAGCAGCTTAGCCCTACATCTACGGTATAATTCACCCCTCCACTTT. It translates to CASSLALHLRYNSPLHF.